The clone carrying this TCR beta chain was counted between two and nine times. Antigen: not known. The V gene lost 5 bases and the J gene lost 4 bases, with 14 bases spanning the gap. This CDR3 is 14 amino acids long. The germline V gene has CDR1 MRHNA and CDR2 SNTAGT. This entry comes from a study of T cell responses to AZD1222 COVID-19 vaccine. TCRdb keeps only in-frame clones here, not all; method: immunoSEQ multiplex PCR. The data hold 140,000 to 150,000 clones, with about 90% observed a single time. General study points: Repertoires were obtained only post-peak T cell response. Regions left unmutated in variants are reportedly the target of nearly half of spike-specific TCRs.

Both about-4-week and about-12-week second-dose recipients were combined. This TCR was sampled from an adult who received the AZD1222 COVID-19 vaccine. Sequencing was performed on peripheral blood, taken 28 days after the second AZD1222 dose. The V call is TRBV6-4, the J call TRBJ1-2; tentative D call: TRBD1 (6 bases). The CDR3 DNA sequence: TGTGCCAGCAGTCCCTCCCTGGACAGCTATGGCTACACCTTC. Its protein product is CASSPSLDSYGYTF.